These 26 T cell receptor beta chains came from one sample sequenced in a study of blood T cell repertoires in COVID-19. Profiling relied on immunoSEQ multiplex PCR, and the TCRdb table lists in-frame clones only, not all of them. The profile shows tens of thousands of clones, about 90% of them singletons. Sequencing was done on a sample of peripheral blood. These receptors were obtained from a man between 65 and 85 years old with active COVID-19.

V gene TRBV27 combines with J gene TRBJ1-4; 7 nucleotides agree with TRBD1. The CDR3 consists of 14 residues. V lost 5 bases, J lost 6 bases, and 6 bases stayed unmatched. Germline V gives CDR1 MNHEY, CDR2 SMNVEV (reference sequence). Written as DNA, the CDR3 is TGTGCCAGCAGTCTGGACAGGACCTATGAAAAACTGTTTTTT. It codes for CASSLDRTYEKLFF.

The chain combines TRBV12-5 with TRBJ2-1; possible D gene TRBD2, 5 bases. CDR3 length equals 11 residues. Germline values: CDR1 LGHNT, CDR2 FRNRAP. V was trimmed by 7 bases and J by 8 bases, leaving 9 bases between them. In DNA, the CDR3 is TGTGCTAGTGCCCTCGGGGATGAGCAGTTCTTC. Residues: CASALGDEQFF.

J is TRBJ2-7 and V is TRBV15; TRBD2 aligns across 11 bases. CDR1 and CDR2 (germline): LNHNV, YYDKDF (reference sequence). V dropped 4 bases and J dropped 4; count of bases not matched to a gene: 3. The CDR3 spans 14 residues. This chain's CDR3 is CATSTGTSGYEQYF. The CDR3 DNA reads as TGTGCCACCAGCACTGGGACTAGCGGATACGAGCAGTACTTC.

The CDR3 reads CASSPRAGGGADTQYF. CDR3 sequence (DNA): TGTGCCAGCAGCCCCCGCGCAGGCGGGGGGGCTGATACGCAGTATTTT. The chain links TRBV7-2 to TRBJ2-3; 9 nucleotides line up with TRBD2. Per the germline V gene, CDR1 is SGHTA and CDR2 is FQGNSA. The CDR3 extends over 16 amino acids. Trimming at V came to 5 bases and at J to 6 bases, leaving 12 bases not matched to a gene.

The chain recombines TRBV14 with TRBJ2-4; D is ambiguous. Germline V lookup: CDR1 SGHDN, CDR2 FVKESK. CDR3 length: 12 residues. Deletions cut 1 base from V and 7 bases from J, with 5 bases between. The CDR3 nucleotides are TGTGCCAGCAGCCAAGTTCGGAACATTCAGTACTTC. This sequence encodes CASSQVRNIQYF.

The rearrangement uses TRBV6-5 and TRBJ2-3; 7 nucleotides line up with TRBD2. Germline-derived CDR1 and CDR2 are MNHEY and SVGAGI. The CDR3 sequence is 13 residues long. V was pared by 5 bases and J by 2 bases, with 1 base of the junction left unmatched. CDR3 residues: CASSRDYTDTQYF. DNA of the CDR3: TGTGCCAGCAGTCGGGACTACACAGATACGCAGTATTTT.

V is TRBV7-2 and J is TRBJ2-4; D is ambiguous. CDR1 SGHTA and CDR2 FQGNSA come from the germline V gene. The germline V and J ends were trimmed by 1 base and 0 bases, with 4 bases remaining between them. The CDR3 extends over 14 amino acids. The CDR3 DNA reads TGTGCCAGCAGCTTAGAACTAGCCAAAAACATTCAGTACTTC. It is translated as CASSLELAKNIQYF.

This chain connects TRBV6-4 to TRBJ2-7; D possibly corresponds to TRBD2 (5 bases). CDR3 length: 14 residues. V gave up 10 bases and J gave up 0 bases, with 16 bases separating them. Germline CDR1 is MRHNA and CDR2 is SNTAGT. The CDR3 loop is CATYPPGISYEQYF. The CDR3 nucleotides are TGTGCCACCTATCCTCCCGGGATCTCCTACGAGCAGTACTTC.

CDR3 nucleotides: TGTGCCAGCAGTCCGGGGCTAGCGGGGGTACCCTCGAGCAATGAGCAGTTCTTC. Amino acids: CASSPGLAGVPSSNEQFF. The V gene is TRBV6-2 or TRBV6-3, the J gene TRBJ2-1; 10 nucleotides agree with TRBD2. Germline loops: CDR1 MNHEY, CDR2 SVGEGT. Trimming at V came to 5 bases and at J to 6 bases, leaving 16 bases not matched to a gene. This CDR3 spans 18 amino acids.

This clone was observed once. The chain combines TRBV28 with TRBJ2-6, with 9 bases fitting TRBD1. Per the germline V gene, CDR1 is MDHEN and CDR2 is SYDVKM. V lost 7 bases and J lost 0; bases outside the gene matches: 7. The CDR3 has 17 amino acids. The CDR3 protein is CASTPRTGASGANVLTF. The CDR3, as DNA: TGTGCCAGCACCCCCAGGACAGGGGCCTCTGGGGCCAACGTCCTGACTTTC.

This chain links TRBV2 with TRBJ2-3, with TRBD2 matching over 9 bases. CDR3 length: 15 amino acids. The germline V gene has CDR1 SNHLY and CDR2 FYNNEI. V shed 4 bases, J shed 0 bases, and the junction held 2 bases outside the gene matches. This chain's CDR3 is CASSGGGASTDTQYF. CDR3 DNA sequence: TGTGCCAGCAGTGGCGGGGGGGCGAGCACAGATACGCAGTATTTT. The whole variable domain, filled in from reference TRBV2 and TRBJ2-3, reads EPEVTQTPSHQVTQMGQEVILRCVPISNHLYFYWYRQILGQKVEFLVSFYNNEISEKSEIFDDQFSVERPDGSNFTLKIRSTKLEDSAMYFCASSGGGASTDTQYFGPGTRLTVL.

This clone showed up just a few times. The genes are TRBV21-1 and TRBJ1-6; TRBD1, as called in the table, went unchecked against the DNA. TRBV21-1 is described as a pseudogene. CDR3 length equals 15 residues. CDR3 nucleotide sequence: TGTGCCAGCAGCAATCGCAGGCTTGGGAATTCACCCCTCCACTTT. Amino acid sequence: CASSNRRLGNSPLHF.

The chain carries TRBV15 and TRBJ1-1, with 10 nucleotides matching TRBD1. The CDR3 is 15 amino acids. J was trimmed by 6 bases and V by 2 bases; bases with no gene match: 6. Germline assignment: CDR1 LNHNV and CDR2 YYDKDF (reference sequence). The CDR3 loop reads CATSRQTGGEAEAFF. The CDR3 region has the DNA TGTGCCACCAGCAGACAGACAGGGGGCGAAGCTGAAGCTTTCTTT.

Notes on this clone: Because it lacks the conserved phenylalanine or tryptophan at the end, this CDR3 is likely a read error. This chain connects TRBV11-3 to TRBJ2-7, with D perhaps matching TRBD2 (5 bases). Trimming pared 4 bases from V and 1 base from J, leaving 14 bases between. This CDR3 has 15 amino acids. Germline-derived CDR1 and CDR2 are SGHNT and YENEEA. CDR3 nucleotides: TGTGCCAGCAGCTCAGGCACCGGGGAATCCTACGAGCAGTACCTC. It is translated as CASSSGTGESYEQYL.

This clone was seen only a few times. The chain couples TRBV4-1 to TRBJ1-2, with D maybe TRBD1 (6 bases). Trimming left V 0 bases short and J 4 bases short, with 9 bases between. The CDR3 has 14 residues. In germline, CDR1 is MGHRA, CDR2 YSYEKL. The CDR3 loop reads CASSQDRGGYGYTF. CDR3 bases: TGCGCCAGCAGCCAAGATAGGGGGGGCTATGGCTACACCTTC.

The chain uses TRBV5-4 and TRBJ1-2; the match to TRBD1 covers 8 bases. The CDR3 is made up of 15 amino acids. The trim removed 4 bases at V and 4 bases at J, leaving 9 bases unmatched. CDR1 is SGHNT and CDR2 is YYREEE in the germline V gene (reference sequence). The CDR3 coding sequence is TGTGCCAGCAGCCCCTCGACAGGGGTCGTCTATGGCTACACCTTC. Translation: CASSPSTGVVYGYTF.

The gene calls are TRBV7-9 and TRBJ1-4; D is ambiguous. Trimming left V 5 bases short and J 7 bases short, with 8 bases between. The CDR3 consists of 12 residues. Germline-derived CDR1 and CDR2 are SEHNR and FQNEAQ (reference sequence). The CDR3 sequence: CASSRSVEKLFF. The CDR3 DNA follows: TGTGCCAGCAGCCGATCAGTTGAAAAACTGTTTTTT.

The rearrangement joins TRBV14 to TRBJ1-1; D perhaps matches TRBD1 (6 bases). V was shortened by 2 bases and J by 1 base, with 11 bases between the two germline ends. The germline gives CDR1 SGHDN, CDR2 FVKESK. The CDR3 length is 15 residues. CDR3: CASSQLDRPNTEAFF. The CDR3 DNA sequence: TGTGCCAGCAGCCAACTAGACAGGCCGAACACTGAAGCTTTCTTT.

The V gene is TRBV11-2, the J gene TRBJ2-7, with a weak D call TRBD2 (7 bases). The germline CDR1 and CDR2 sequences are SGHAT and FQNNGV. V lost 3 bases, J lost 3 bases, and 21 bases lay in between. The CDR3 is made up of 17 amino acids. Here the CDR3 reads CASSFTGGRGKGYEQYF. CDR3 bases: TGTGCCAGCAGCTTTACGGGAGGTAGGGGGAAGGGCTACGAGCAGTACTTC.

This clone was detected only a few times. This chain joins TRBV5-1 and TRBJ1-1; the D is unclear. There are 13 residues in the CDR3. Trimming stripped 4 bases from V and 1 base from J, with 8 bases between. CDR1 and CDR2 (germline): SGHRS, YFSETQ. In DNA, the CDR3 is TGCGCCAGCAGCCCAAACAGGAACACTGAAGCTTTCTTT. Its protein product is CASSPNRNTEAFF.

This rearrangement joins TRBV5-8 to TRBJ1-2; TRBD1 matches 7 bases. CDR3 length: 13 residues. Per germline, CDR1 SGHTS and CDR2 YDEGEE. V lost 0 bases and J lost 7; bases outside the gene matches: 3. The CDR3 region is CASSLAGQAGYTF. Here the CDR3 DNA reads TGTGCCAGCAGCTTGGCCGGACAGGCTGGCTACACCTTC.

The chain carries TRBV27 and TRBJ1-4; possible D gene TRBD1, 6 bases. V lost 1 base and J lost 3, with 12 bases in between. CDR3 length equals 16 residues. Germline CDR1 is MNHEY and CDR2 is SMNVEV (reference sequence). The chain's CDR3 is CASSLFRGGANEKLFF. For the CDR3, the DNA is TGTGCCAGCAGTTTATTTAGGGGGGGAGCTAATGAAAAACTGTTTTTT.

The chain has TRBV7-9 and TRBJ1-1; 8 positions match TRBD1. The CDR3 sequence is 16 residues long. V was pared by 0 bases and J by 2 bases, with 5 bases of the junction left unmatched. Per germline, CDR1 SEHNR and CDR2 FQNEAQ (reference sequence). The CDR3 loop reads CASSLAVTGANTEAFF. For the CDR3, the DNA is TGTGCCAGCAGCTTAGCGGTGACAGGGGCCAACACTGAAGCTTTCTTT.

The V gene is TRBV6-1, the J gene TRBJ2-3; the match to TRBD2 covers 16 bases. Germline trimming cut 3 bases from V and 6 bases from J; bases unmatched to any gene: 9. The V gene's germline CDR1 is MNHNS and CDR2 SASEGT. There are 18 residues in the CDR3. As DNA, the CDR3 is TGTGCCAGCAGTGAGAGGGGACTAGCGGGGGGGCCCAGGGATACGCAGTATTTT. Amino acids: CASSERGLAGGPRDTQYF.

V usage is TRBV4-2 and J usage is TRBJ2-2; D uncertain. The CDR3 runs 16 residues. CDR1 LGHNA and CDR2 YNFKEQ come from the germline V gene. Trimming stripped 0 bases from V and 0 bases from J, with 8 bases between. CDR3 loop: CASSQEWLANTGELFF. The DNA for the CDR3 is TGTGCCAGCAGCCAAGAATGGTTAGCGAACACCGGGGAGCTGTTTTTT.

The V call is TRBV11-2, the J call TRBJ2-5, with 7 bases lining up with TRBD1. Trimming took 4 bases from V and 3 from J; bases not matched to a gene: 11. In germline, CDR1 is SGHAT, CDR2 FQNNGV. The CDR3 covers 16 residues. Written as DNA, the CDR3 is TGTGCCAGCAGCTCCCTTGGACAGGTTGGGAAAGAGACCCAGTACTTC. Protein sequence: CASSSLGQVGKETQYF.